This T cell receptor beta chain is from a study of blood T cells in healthy people across ages. For this clonotype: Its antigen is currently unknown. A much larger clone lies one base from this, so it may be a read error.

PCR was performed a second time for roughly 7 to 11 cycles using a sample-barcoded 5' primer and a J-beta primer mix. TCRdb independently ran MiXCR on the 5' RACE reads; one entry per CDR3 protein. Counted here are about 1 million distinct CDR3 sequences, around 43% occurring once; the ten biggest clones make up 18%. The study, taken as a whole, reports: Those diversity estimates obtained from one million T cells were thought to be underestimates. Shifts in expanded clonotypes may have been confounded by donor CMV status, which was unknown. TCR beta diversity correlated strongly with naive T cell percentage.

This CDR3 is built from 16 residues. The ends lost 3 bases at V and 4 bases at J; junction bases unmatched: 5. Germline V gene sequence: CDR1 SGHNT, CDR2 YYREEE (reference sequence). The individuals who served as donors were healthy Caucasians living in Russia, aged about 6 to 95. The clonotype was recovered from a woman aged 55-69 years in good health. Sequenced sample: blood. The J gene is TRBJ2-3, the V gene TRBV5-4; 13 nucleotides align to TRBD2. The CDR3 loop is CASSSRTSGSSDTQYF. CDR3 DNA: TGTGCCAGCAGCTCCCGGACTAGCGGGAGCTCAGATACGCAGTATTTT.